The sequence of this TCR beta chain was determined in a study of blood T cell repertoires in COVID-19 (dated by TCRdb to 2019 to 2021). For the wider study: The collaborator samples originated in the United States, Italy and Spain and spanned the acute and convalescent phases of COVID-19. The prospective study material was composed of cDNA or gDNA derived from T cells, B-cell-depleted T cells, or PBMCs. Deeply sampled blood TCRbeta repertoires from subjects exposed to, actively infected with, or recovered from COVID-19 were included in the dataset. The repertoires were released in a freely available public database meant as a resource for research on the immune response to SARS-CoV-2. Samples were obtained from the ongoing ImmuneRACE study (first 160 participants) and from about 1,300 subjects provided by 6 global collaborators. Nearly every sample came with metadata listing a de-identified subject ID, COVID-19 status, age in years and sex. Where available, HLA class I and class II types were taken from metadata supplied by the sample provider and were not determined by assay-based typing. Paper-wide results and their limitations: The amount of clinical and demographic metadata varied by source and participant and was provided uncurated.

Enrolling through a virtual design, the prospective study's participants ranged in age from roughly 18 to 90 years and lived across about two dozen United States geographic areas. In the prospective study, participants were assigned to cohorts based on the clinical history participants reported in a screening survey and a study questionnaire. Exposed participants were defined as having been in contact with someone with a PCR-confirmed or clinician-diagnosed COVID-19 case within 2 weeks of study entry. Each participant in the prospective study had whole blood, serum and a nasopharyngeal or oropharyngeal swab collected by mobile phlebotomists. Over a roughly 2-month period, participants in the prospective study had the option of providing additional blood draws and questionnaires. Blood samples from the prospective study were shipped frozen or at room temperature prior to DNA extraction. The immunoSEQ Assay, a bias-controlled multiplex PCR, was used to amplify TCRbeta CDR3 regions from genomic DNA. The authors' analysis ran thus. Within the assay, amplification of reference gene primers was used to estimate how many nucleated cells each sample contained. To quantify the absolute abundance of each unique TCRbeta CDR3 rearrangement, sequence reads were collapsed and filtered. For each sample, productive Simpson clonality was calculated as the square root of Simpson's diversity index across productive rearrangements. In its TCRdb copy, this immuneACCESS table keeps in-frame sequences only and misses some clones. Where compared with another copy, unresolved V genes explain less than half of these, and the others have no known cause. That table gives V, J and clone size, and the DNA gave D and trimming. The sample table contains some 270,000 clones; only one count was recorded for roughly 90% of them. The biggest ten clones account for 2.8% of the sample.

With regard to this clone: The antigen it recognizes is unknown. Base-call qualities are not available, and no considerably larger clone is one nucleotide away.

The germline V gene (reference sequence) specifies SEHNR as CDR1 and FQNEAQ as CDR2. The junction carries 13 bases between V and J, which are trimmed by 0 bases and 4 bases respectively. The CDR3 sequence holds 16 residues, the cysteine and phenylalanine included. This entry keeps only the CDR3 DNA: 48 bases, framed from base 1. The sequence was collected from a man between 35 and 55 years old who had been exposed to COVID-19. Source material: PBMCs or T cells enriched from blood (not recorded which). The rearranged chain carries TRBV7-9 and TRBJ1-3; the D segment could be TRBD1, given 6 matching bases. CDR3 protein: CASSLAGRGKGNTIYF. The sequenced DNA is TGTGCCAGCAGCTTAGCCGGCAGGGGAAAAGGAAACACCATATATTTT. Extended through the reference TRBV7-9 and TRBJ1-3 proteins, this CDR3 yields the full variable domain: DTGVSQNPRHKITKRGQNVTFRCDPISEHNRLYWYRQTLGQGPEFLTYFQNEAQLEKSRLLSDRFSAERPKGSFSTLEIQRTEQGDSAMYLCASSLAGRGKGNTIYFGEGSWLTVV.